A selection of T cell receptor beta chains follows, all from one sample in a study of control samples from healthy donors and cancer patients. Assay used: immunoSEQ multiplex PCR; TCRdb lists only in-frame clones, some missing. The profile covers some 54,000 clones, with approximately 95% appearing a single time and around 2% taken by the ten largest. Sequencing was done on a sample of blood. These receptors were taken from a young woman in good health. Each CDR3 is given with its conserved first and last residue. The D gene is left open where the match is weak.

j_gene | v_gene | d_gene | CDR3nt | CDR3aa
TRBJ2-5 | TRBV5-4 | NA | TGTGCCAGCAGCTTACAGGGCGGGGAGACCCAGTACTTC | CASSLQGGETQYF
TRBJ2-2 | TRBV6-5 | NA | TGTGCCAGCAGCCCCGGGACGATGGAGACCGGGGAGCTGTTTTTT | CASSPGTMETGELFF
TRBJ2-1 | TRBV25-1 | NA | TGTGCCAGCAGTGATCCCGGTCCCTACAATGAGCAGTTCTTC | CASSDPGPYNEQFF
TRBJ2-5 | TRBV18 | NA | TGTGCCAGCTCACCACCTAGGAGCGGTTCAAGTACCCAGTACTTC | CASSPPRSGSSTQYF
TRBJ2-5 | TRBV5-4 | TRBD1 | TGTGCCAGCAGCTTAAGGGACAGGGAAGAGACCCAGTACTTC | CASSLRDREETQYF
TRBJ2-1 | TRBV5-6 | NA | TGTGCCAGCAGCTTGGAACTGAGGAATGAGCAGTTCTTC | CASSLELRNEQFF
TRBJ2-1 | TRBV11-2 | TRBD2 | TGTGCCAGCAGCTTACTAAGGAGCGGGAGGGGTTCCTACAATGAGCAGTTCTTC | CASSLLRSGRGSYNEQFF
TRBJ1-6 | TRBV6-5 | TRBD1 | TGTGCCAGCAGTTACAGGGGGCAGCTGAATTCACCCCTCCACTTT | CASSYRGQLNSPLHF
TRBJ2-3 | TRBV5-5 | TRBD1 | TGTGCCAGCAGCTTATGGGGAGCGCGACAGGGTAAAACAGATACGCAGTATTTT | CASSLWGARQGKTDTQYF
TRBJ1-1 | TRBV10-1 | NA | TGCGCCAGCAGTGACTGGGGGGTGAACACTGAAGCTTTCTTT | CASSDWGVNTEAFF
TRBJ2-3 | TRBV4-1 | NA | TGCGCCAGCAGCCAAGAAGTCCGGACCCCAGATACGCAGTATTTT | CASSQEVRTPDTQYF
TRBJ1-5 | TRBV6-5 | TRBD1 | TGTGCCAGCAGGGACAGGGCAGGGGATCAGCCCCAGCATTTT | CASRDRAGDQPQHF
TRBJ1-1 | TRBV5-1 | NA | TGCGCCAGCAGCTCAACAGGAAACACTGAAGCTTTCTTT | CASSSTGNTEAFF